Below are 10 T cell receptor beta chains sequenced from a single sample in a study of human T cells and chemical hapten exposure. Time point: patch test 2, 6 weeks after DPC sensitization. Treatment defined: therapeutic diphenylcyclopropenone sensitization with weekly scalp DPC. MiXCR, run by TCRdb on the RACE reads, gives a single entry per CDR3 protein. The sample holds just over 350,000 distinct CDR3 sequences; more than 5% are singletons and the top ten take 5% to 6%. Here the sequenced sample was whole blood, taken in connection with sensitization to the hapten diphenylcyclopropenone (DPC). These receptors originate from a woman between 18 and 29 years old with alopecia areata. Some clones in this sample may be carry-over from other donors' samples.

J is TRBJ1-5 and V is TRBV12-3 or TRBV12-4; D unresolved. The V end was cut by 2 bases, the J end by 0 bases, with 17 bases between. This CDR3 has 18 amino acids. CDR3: CASSLYRGRWFSNQPQHF. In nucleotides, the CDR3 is TGTGCCAGCAGTTTATATCGCGGCAGGTGGTTTAGCAATCAGCCCCAGCATTTT.

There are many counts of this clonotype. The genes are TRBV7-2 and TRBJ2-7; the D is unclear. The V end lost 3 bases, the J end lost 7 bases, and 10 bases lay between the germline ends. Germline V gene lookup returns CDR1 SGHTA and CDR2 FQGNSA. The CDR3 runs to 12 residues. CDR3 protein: CASSFLTEEQYF. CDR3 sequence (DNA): TGTGCCAGCAGCTTTTTGACTGAAGAGCAGTACTTC.

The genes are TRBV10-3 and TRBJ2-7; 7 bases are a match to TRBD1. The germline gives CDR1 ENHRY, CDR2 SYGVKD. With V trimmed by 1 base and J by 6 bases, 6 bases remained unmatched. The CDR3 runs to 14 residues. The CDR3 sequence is CAISEYDRAGEQYF. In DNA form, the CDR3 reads TGTGCCATCAGTGAGTATGACAGGGCGGGCGAGCAGTACTTC.

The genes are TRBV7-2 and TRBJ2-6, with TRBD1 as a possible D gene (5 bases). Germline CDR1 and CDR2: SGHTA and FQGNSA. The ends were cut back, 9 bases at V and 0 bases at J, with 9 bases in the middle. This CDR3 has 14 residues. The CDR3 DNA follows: TGTGCCAGTTCAGGGATCTCTGGGGCCAACGTCCTGACTTTC. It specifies CASSGISGANVLTF.

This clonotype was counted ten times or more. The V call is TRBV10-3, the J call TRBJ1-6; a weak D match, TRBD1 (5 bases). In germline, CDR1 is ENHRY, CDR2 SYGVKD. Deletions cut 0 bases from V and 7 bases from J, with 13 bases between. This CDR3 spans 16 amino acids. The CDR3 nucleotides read TGTGCCATCAGTGAGTCGAGAGGGGAGGCGAATTCACCCCTCCACTTT. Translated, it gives CAISESRGEANSPLHF.

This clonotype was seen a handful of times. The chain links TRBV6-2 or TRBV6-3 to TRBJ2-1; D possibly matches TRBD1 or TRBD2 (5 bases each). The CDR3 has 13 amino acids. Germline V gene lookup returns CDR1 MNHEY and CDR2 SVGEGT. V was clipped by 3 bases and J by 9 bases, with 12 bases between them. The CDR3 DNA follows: TGTGCCAGCAGTTATGGGGACGTTCCTGAGCAGTTCTTC. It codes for CASSYGDVPEQFF.

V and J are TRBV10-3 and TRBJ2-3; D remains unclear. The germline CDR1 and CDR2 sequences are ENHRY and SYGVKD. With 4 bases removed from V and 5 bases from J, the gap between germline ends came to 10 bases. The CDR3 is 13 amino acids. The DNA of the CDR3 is TGTGCCATCAGTGTCGGTGAAAAAGATACGCAGTATTTT. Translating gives CAISVGEKDTQYF.

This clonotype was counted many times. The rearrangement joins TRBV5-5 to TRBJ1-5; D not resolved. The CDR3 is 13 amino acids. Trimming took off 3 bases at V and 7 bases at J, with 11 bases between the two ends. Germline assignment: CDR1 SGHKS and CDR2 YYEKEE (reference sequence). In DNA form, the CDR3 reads TGTGCCAGCAGCTGGCAGGCGGGGCAGCCCCAGCATTTT. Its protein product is CASSWQAGQPQHF.

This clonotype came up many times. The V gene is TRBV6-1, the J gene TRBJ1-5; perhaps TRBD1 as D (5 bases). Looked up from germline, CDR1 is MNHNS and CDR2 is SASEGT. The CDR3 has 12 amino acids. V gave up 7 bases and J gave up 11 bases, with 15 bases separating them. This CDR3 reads CASTQGTPAQHF. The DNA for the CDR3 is TGTGCCAGCACCCAAGGGACCCCAGCCCAGCATTTT.

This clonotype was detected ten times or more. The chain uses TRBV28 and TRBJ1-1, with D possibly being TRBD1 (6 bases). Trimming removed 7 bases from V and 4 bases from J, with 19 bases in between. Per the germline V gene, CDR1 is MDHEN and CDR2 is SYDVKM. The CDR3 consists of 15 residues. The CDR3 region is CASTPGDLTGTEAFF. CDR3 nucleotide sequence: TGTGCCAGCACCCCAGGGGACCTGACAGGCACTGAAGCTTTCTTT.